The rows below give T cell receptor beta chains drawn from one sample of a study of T cell changes during pregnancy in multiple sclerosis. The table came from immunoSEQ multiplex PCR; TCRdb's copy has only in-frame clones and leaves some out. The table has under 25,000 clones, 70% to 90% seen once. The starting material was CD8+ T cells from peripheral blood mononuclear cells, obtained in the first trimester of pregnancy. Receptor source: a female donor in good health, enrolled as a control in a pregnancy study. CDR3s include the opening cysteine and the closing phenylalanine or tryptophan. D genes are given only for firm matches. A clone size is listed for some rows: how often the clone was seen (once, few, many), or a class if it is expanded.

.,TRBJ2-1,TRBD2,TRBV7-9,TGTGCCAGCAGCTCAACTCTAGCGGGGATATACAATGAGCAGTTCTTC,CASSSTLAGIYNEQFF
.,TRBJ1-6,.,TRBV27,TGTGCCAGCAGTTCAGGACAGTCTAATTCACCCCTCCACTTT,CASSSGQSNSPLHF
.,TRBJ2-6,.,TRBV5-1,TGCGCCAGCAGCTTCGGTAGCACTGGGGCCAACGTCCTGACTTTC,CASSFGSTGANVLTF
.,TRBJ1-4,.,TRBV7-9,TGTGCCAGCAGCCCCCCCAGGACAACAACTAATGAAAAACTGTTTTTT,CASSPPRTTTNEKLFF
.,TRBJ1-1,TRBD1,TRBV5-1,TGCGCCAGCACTCACCCCGGGACAGGGCCTGAAGCTTTCTTT,CASTHPGTGPEAFF
.,TRBJ2-7,.,TRBV6-6,TGTGCCAGCAGCCGACCTAGGAACGAGCAGTACTTC,CASSRPRNEQYF
.,TRBJ1-1,TRBD1,TRBV7-8,TGTGCCAGCAGCTTAGTTGGGACAGGGCCGAACACTGAAGCTTTCTTT,CASSLVGTGPNTEAFF
.,TRBJ2-7,TRBD1,TRBV4-1,TGCGCCAGCAGCCAAGTTGTGACAGGGGCCTACGAGCAGTACTTC,CASSQVVTGAYEQYF
.,TRBJ2-5,.,TRBV7-9,TGTGCCAGCAGCTTATCCGATGGGGCCCAGGAGACCCAGTACTTC,CASSLSDGAQETQYF
.,TRBJ2-3,TRBD1,TRBV10-3,TGTGCCATCAGTGAAGCCGGGACAGGGGGCCCAGATACGCAGTATTTT,CAISEAGTGGPDTQYF
.,TRBJ1-1,.,TRBV27,TGTGCCAGCAGTTTCGACAGGAACACTGAAGCTTTCTTT,CASSFDRNTEAFF
.,TRBJ1-1,.,TRBV7-9,TGTGCCAGCAGCGGGGAGCGTCCCACTGAAGCTTTCTTT,CASSGERPTEAFF
.,TRBJ1-5,TRBD1,TRBV5-1,TGCGCCAGCAGCTTCGAGGGGGCGGGGAATCAGCCCCAGCATTTT,CASSFEGAGNQPQHF
.,TRBJ1-5,.,TRBV7-8,TGTGCCAGCAGCTCTAGGGGACAGCCCCAGCATTTT,CASSSRGQPQHF
.,TRBJ1-1,.,TRBV15,TGTGCCACCAGCAGAGATCCGGAGGCAGGTGAAGCTTTCTTT,CATSRDPEAGEAFF
.,TRBJ2-1,.,TRBV12-5,TGTGCTAGTGGCACTCTAATCAATGAGCAGTTCTTC,CASGTLINEQFF
.,TRBJ1-2,.,TRBV28,TGTGCCAGCAGTTTCCCGGGAGGGCCCCTACATGGCTACACCTTC,CASSFPGGPLHGYTF
once,TRBJ1-5,TRBD1,TRBV28,TGTGCCAGCAGCCTTTCGGCAGGGGGTAATCAGCCCCAGCATTTT,CASSLSAGGNQPQHF
.,TRBJ2-1,TRBD1,TRBV4-3,TGCGCCAGCAGCCCCGACAGGGCAAATATTAATGAGCAGTTCTTC,CASSPDRANINEQFF
.,TRBJ1-1,.,TRBV5-8,TGTGCCAGCAGCTTGGGGGCCTCGGGGATGAACACTGAAGCTTTCTTT,CASSLGASGMNTEAFF
.,TRBJ2-2,.,TRBV6-1,TGTGCCAGCAGTGACAGGGTAAACACCGGGGAGCTGTTTTTT,CASSDRVNTGELFF
once,TRBJ2-7,.,TRBV15,TGTGCCACCAGGAAGGGCGGGGGCGAACCCTACGAGCAGTACTTC,CATRKGGGEPYEQYF
.,TRBJ1-5,.,TRBV4-3,TGCGCCAGCAGCCAAGTAGAGGGCCGGGGGGAGCCCCAGCATTTT,CASSQVEGRGEPQHF
.,TRBJ1-4,.,TRBV7-9,TGTGCCAGCAGCTCGAATAAGGACAGCTTTAATGAAAAACTGTTTTTT,CASSSNKDSFNEKLFF
once,TRBJ2-1,TRBD2,TRBV11-3,TGTGCCAGCAGCCTTGCTAGCGGGGGGTTATACAATGAGCAGTTCTTC,CASSLASGGLYNEQFF
.,TRBJ2-2,.,TRBV7-2,TGTGCCAGCAGCCGACGGAGCGGGAACACCGGGGAGCTGTTTTTT,CASSRRSGNTGELFF
once,TRBJ2-3,TRBD2,TRBV4-2,TGTGCCAGCAGCCCACTAGCGTCTAGCACAGATACGCAGTATTTT,CASSPLASSTDTQYF
.,TRBJ1-1,.,TRBV4-1,TGCGCCAGCAGCCACTTCCCGGGGGGGCGGTTGGAGAACACTGAAGCTTTCTTT,CASSHFPGGRLENTEAFF
.,TRBJ2-4,.,TRBV10-3,TGTGCCATCCTGGACAGTACCAAAAACATTCAGTACTTC,CAILDSTKNIQYF
.,TRBJ2-3,TRBD2,TRBV30,TGTGCCTTCTCAGAGCCCAGCGGGGAAGGAGATACGCAGTATTTT,CAFSEPSGEGDTQYF
.,TRBJ1-5,.,TRBV28,TGTGCCAGCACCCTAACAGGGTTCGCTCAGCCCCAGCATTTT,CASTLTGFAQPQHF
many,TRBJ1-1,.,TRBV7-9,TGTGCCAGCACCCCTCAAGGGGGCACTGAAGCTTTCTTT,CASTPQGGTEAFF
.,TRBJ2-1,.,TRBV19,TGTGCCAGTAGAAGTTCGGGGTCCTACAATGAGCAGTTCTTC,CASRSSGSYNEQFF
.,TRBJ1-4,.,TRBV11-2,TGTGCCAGCAGCATACGCCACGCCCGGGAGGAAAAACTGTTTTTT,CASSIRHAREEKLFF
.,TRBJ1-1,.,TRBV28,TGTGCCAGCACCCGTAGGTTAGCCCGGGACACTGAAGCTTTCTTT,CASTRRLARDTEAFF
once,TRBJ1-3,.,TRBV29-1,TGCAGCGAGCTAGGACACTCTGGAAACACCATATATTTT,CSELGHSGNTIYF
.,TRBJ1-1,.,TRBV2,TGTGCCAGCAGTGAAACAATTCGACAGAACACTGAAGCTTTCTTT,CASSETIRQNTEAFF
.,TRBJ2-1,.,TRBV11-2,TGTGCCAGCTCGGAGGGAAGCTCCTACAATGAGCAGTTCTTC,CASSEGSSYNEQFF
.,TRBJ2-2,.,TRBV19,TGTGCCAGTAGAACGGGGGACTCTGACACCGGGGAGCTGTTTTTT,CASRTGDSDTGELFF
.,TRBJ2-6,.,TRBV5-6,TGTGCCAGCAGCTTGGGACCAGGGACTGGGGCCAACGTCCTGACTTTC,CASSLGPGTGANVLTF
.,TRBJ2-7,.,TRBV7-7,TGTGCTAGCAGTCGGGGGTCGGGTAACGACGAGCAGTACTTC,CASSRGSGNDEQYF